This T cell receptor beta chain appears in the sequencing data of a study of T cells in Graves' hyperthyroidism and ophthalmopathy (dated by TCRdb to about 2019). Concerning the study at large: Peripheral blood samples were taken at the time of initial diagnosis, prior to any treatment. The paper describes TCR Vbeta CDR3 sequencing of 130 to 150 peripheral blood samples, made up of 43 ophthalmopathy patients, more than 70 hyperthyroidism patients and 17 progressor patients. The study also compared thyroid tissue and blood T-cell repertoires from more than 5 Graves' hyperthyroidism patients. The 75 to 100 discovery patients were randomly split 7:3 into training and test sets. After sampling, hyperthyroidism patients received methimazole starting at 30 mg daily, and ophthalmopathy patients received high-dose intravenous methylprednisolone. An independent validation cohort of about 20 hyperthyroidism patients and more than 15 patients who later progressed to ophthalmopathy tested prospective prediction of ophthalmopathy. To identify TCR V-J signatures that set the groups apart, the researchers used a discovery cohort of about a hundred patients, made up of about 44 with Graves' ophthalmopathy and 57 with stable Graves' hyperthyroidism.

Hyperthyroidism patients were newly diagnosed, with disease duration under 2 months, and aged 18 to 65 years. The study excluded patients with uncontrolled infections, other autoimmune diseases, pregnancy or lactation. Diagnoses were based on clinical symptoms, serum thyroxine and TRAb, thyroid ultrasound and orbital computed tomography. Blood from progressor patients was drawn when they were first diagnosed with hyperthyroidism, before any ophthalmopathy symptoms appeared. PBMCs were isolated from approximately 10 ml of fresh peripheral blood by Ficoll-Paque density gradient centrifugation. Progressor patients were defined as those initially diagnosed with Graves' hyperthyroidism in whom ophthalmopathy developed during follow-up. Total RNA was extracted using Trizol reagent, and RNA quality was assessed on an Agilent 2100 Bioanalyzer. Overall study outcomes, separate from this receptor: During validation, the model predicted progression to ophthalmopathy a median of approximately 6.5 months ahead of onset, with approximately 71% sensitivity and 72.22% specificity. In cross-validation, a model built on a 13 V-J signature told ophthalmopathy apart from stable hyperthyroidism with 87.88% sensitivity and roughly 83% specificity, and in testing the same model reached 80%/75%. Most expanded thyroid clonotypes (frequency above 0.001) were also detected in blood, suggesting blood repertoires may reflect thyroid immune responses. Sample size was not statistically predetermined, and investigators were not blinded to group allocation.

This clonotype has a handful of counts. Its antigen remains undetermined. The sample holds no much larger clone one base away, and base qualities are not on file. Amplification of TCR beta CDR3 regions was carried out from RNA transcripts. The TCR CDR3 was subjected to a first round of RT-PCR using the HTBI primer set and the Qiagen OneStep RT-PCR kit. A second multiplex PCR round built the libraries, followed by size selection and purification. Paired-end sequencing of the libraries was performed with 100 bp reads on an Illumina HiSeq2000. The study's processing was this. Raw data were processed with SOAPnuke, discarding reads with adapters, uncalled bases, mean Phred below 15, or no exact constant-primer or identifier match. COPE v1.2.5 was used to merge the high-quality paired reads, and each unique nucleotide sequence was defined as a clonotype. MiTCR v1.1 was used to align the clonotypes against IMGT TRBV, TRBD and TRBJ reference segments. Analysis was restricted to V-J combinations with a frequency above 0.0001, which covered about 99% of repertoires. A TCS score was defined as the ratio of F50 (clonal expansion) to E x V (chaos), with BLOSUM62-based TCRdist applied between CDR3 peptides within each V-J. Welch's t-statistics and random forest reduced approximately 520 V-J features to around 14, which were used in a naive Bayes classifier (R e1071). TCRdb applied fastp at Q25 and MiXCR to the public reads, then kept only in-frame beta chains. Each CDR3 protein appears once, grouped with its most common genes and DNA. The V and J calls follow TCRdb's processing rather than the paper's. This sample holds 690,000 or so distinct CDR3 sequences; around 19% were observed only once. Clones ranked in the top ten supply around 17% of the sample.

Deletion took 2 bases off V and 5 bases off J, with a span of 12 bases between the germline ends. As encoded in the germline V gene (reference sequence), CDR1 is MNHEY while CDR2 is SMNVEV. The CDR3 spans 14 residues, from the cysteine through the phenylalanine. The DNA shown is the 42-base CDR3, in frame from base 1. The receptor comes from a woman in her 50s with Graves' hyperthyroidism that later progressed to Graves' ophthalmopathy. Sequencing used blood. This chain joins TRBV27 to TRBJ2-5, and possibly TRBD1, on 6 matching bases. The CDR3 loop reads CASSLKDRAETQYF. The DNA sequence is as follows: TGTGCCAGCAGTTTAAAGGACAGAGCGGAGACCCAGTACTTC.